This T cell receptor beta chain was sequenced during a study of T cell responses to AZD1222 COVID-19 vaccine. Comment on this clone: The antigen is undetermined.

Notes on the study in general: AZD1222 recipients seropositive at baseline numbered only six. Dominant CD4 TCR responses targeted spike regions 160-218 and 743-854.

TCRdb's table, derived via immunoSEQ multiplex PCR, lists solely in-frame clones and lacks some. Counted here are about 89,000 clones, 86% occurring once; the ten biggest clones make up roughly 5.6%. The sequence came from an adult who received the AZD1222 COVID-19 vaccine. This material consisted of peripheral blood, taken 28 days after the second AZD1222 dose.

In DNA form, the CDR3 reads TGTGCCAGCAATCCCCAGGGGGCGGAAAATCAGCCCCAGCATTTT. Translated, it gives CASNPQGAENQPQHF. The chain recombines TRBV2 with TRBJ1-5, with 8 bases lining up with TRBD1. The CDR3 consists of 15 residues. The V and J ends lost 7 bases and 4 bases, in that order; junction bases with no gene match: 9. Germline CDR1 is SNHLY and CDR2 is FYNNEI.